The sequence of this T cell receptor (beta chain) was determined in a study of PD-L1 blockade in urothelial cancer. Study background: Atezolizumab was started by patients in the mid-2010s at 1,200 mg intravenously every 3 weeks. Blood analysis was done at 3 weeks (second dose) and 6 weeks after treatment began. Findings and caveats of the study: At 3 weeks on treatment, tumor-associated clones expanded more with durable benefit.

As for this clone: Its specificity is unknown.

TCRdb's table, derived via immunoSEQ multiplex PCR, lists solely in-frame clones and lacks some. The profile shows some 60,000 clones, around 83% of them singletons. CDR1 is SGDLS, CDR2 YYNGEE, per germline. The ends lost 3 bases at V and 3 bases at J; junction bases unmatched: 7. The CDR3 runs to 15 residues. The sequenced sample was PBMCs, obtained around atezolizumab (anti-PD-L1) treatment. The clonotype comes from a man in his fifties with urothelial cancer. The chain recombines TRBV9 with TRBJ1-2; TRBD1 matches 8 bases. The CDR3: CASSGPSGQDYGYTF. The DNA of the CDR3 is TGTGCCAGCAGCGGACCCTCGGGACAGGACTATGGCTACACCTTC.